This T cell receptor (beta chain) was sequenced in a study of Ad26.COV2.S vaccination and SARS-CoV-2 variants. Germline V gives CDR1 SGHRS, CDR2 YFSETQ. V was clipped by 4 bases and J by 4 bases, with 15 bases between them. The CDR3 consists of 15 residues. Treatment in this sample: 15 to 20 received Ad26.COV2.S at low or high dose, single or two shots; roughly five received placebo; per-sample allocation not given. Sample collection was performed on day 63 after the first vaccine or placebo injection. Some clones are missing from TCRdb's copy, which holds only in-frame ones; the method was immunoSEQ multiplex PCR. The sample lists about 460,000 clones, roughly nine tenths seen once, with 1.5% to 2% in the top ten.

The origin of this receptor is a person between 18 and 60 years old who received the Ad26.COV2.S COVID-19 vaccine or a placebo. This chain uses TRBV5-1 with TRBJ2-1; TRBD1 is a possible D gene (6 bases). The sample consisted of peripheral blood, taken in a trial of Ad26.COV2.S vaccine versus placebo. DNA for the CDR3: TGCGCCAGCAGCCCGGGAACAGGGTTATACAATGAGCAGTTCTTC. This gives the protein CASSPGTGLYNEQFF.